This passage covers 22 T cell receptor beta chains from one sample sequenced in a study of tumor-infiltrating lymphocytes in primary liver carcinoma. DNA and RNA were both co-extracted from 20-30 mg of bulk tissue that had not been sorted. A constant-region primer served to make TCR beta cDNA from about 0.5 ug total RNA. Three nested multiplex PCR rounds, a slightly modified ARM-PCR, produced the libraries for TCR beta. TRBV1-TRBV30 forward primers and a C-beta reverse primer were used in the first two PCR rounds, which each ran for around 11 cycles. One entry per CDR3 protein results from TCRdb running MiXCR on the multiplex PCR reads. The sample has under 90,000 distinct CDR3 sequences, around 70% seen once. Sequenced input: liver tumor tissue from sampling region 1. Subset indicated: tumor region T1, superior pole. These TCRs come from a man aged 35-49 years with primary liver carcinoma and hepatitis B virus infection.

This clonotype was seen many times. The chain is built from TRBV6-5 and TRBJ2-7; 9 bases match TRBD2. CDR1 is MNHEY, CDR2 SVGAGI, per germline. The length of the CDR3 is 18 residues. V lost 2 bases and J lost 2; bases outside the gene matches: 13. The CDR3, as DNA: TGTGCCAGCAGTTACGGTGATCCTGGACTAGCGATTACCTACGAGCAGTACTTC. Protein sequence: CASSYGDPGLAITYEQYF.

This clonotype was seen only a few times. A much larger clone lies a single base off, so this may be a read error. The chain is built from TRBV6-5 and TRBJ1-2, with D unclear. Germline loops: CDR1 MNHEY, CDR2 SVGAGI. The CDR3 totals 13 residues. The CDR3 DNA reads TGTGCCAACAGTCCAGTCATCGGAAGTGGCTACACCTTC. It codes for CANSPVIGSGYTF.

Remarks on this clonotype: One end of the junction fails to match germline, which may point to a read error. The chain links TRBV12-3 or TRBV12-4 to TRBJ2-1, with 7 bases matching TRBD1. CDR3 length: 15 residues. For the CDR3, the DNA is TGTGCCACCAGTTATGGCAGGGGGAACTACAATGAGCGGTTCTTC. Amino acid sequence: CATSYGRGNYNERFF.

In regard to this clonotype: This may stem from a read error, because a much larger clone lies one nucleotide away. The DNA for the CDR3 is TGTGCCGTCCTGAGGGTGGACAAGGAGACCCAGTACTTC. Translating gives CAVLRVDKETQYF. This chain joins TRBV2 and TRBJ2-5, with D perhaps TRBD1 or TRBD2 (5 bases each). CDR1 SNHLY and CDR2 FYNNEI come from the germline V gene. The CDR3 covers 13 residues. The ends were cut back, 11 bases at V and 5 bases at J, with 18 bases in the middle.

Here the CDR3 reads CASTMDASDNTGELFF. DNA for the CDR3: TGTGCCAGCACCATGGACGCAAGCGATAACACCGGGGAGCTGTTTTTT. The chain has TRBV4-2 and TRBJ2-2; D gene unclear. Trimming shortened V by 7 bases and J by 2 bases, and 17 bases separated the two germline ends. This CDR3 spans 16 amino acids. CDR1 and CDR2 from the germline V gene are LGHNA and YNFKEQ.

The rearrangement joins TRBV7-9 to TRBJ2-7, with unresolved D. Germline loops: CDR1 SEHNR, CDR2 FQNEAQ (reference sequence). This CDR3 contains 13 residues. The DNA of the CDR3 is TGTGACAACAGCCCGTCTAGCTCCTACGAGCAGTACTTC. This translates into CDNSPSSSYEQYF. Full variable domain (missing parts from reference TRBV7-9 and TRBJ2-7): DTGVSQNPRHKITKRGQNVTFRCDPISEHNRLYWYRQTLGQGPEFLTYFQNEAQLEKSRLLSDRFSAERPKGSFSTLEIQRTEQGDSAMYLCDNSPSSSYEQYFGPGTRLTVT.

CDR3 protein: CGTDYGGNTEAFF. For the CDR3, the DNA is TGTGGTACCGACTACGGGGGAAACACTGAAGCTTTCTTT. The chain has TRBV6-9 and TRBJ1-1, with D possibly being TRBD1 (5 bases). There are 13 residues in the CDR3. Germline values: CDR1 MNHGY, CDR2 SVAAGI.

Concerning this clonotype: This may stem from a read error, because a much larger clone lies one nucleotide away. The chain couples TRBV24-1 to TRBJ2-3, with D possibly matching TRBD2 (5 bases). Germline V gene lookup returns CDR1 KGHDR and CDR2 SFDVKD. The CDR3 is 15 residues long. CDR3 in amino acids: CVTSDPAENGDTQYF. DNA of the CDR3: TGTGTCACCAGTGACCCAGCGGAGAACGGAGATACGCAGTATTTT.

On this clonotype itself: The missing conserved phenylalanine or tryptophan at the end of this CDR3 makes a read error likely. The chain carries TRBV2 and TRBJ2-1; no firm D call. V was clipped by 5 bases and J by 5 bases, with 13 bases between them. CDR1 SNHLY and CDR2 FYNNEI come from the germline V gene. This CDR3 has 14 residues. In DNA form, the CDR3 reads TGTGCCAGCAGTCTCCGGAAGTGGGACAATGAGCAGTTCCTC. Translation: CASSLRKWDNEQFL.

Regarding this clonotype: A read error may account for a junction end that differs from germline. This chain connects TRBV30 to TRBJ1-1; the D gene is possibly TRBD1 (5 bases). The germline CDR1 and CDR2 sequences are GTSNPN and SVGIG (reference sequence). CDR3 length equals 12 residues. CDR3 bases: TGTGCCTGGAGAGTAGGGGCAGCTGAAGCTTTCTTC. Translating it yields CAWRVGAAEAFF.

This clonotype ranks as medium-sized. The genes are TRBV11-2 and TRBJ2-2; D not certain. This CDR3 has 14 amino acids. The V gene lost 2 bases and the J gene lost 1 base, with 5 bases spanning the gap. CDR1 is SGHAT, CDR2 FQNNGV, per germline. CDR3: CASSLSRNTGELFF. The CDR3 bases are TGTGCCAGCAGCTTATCCCGGAACACCGGGGAGCTGTTTTTT.

The CDR3 region has the DNA TGTGCTTGCAGTGAAGCATGGACGCGAGGTCGGGCTTTCTTT. Its protein is CACSEAWTRGRAFF. The chain couples TRBV6-1 to TRBJ1-1, with D unclear. The CDR3 loop spans 14 amino acids. CDR1 MNHNS and CDR2 SASEGT come from the germline V gene.

In regard to this clonotype: It is likely a read error, because the conserved phenylalanine at the end of the CDR3 is missing. The CDR3, as DNA: TGTACCAGCAGCCATCTTCTGGCCTACGAGCAGTACATC. This codes for CTSSHLLAYEQYI. V gene TRBV4-2 combines with J gene TRBJ2-7, with D hard to call. This CDR3 region has 13 residues. The germline V gene encodes CDR1 LGHNA and CDR2 YNFKEQ.

To note about this clonotype: This CDR3 is missing its conserved last phenylalanine or tryptophan, likely due to a read error. DNA for the CDR3: TGTGCCAGCAGCGACAGGGATGACGACCCGAACACCGGGGAGCTGTTTTCT. It specifies CASSDRDDDPNTGELFS. The chain has TRBV6-1 and TRBJ2-2, with 7 bases matching TRBD1. Trimming cost V 6 bases and J 0 bases; bases outside gene matches: 10. This CDR3 is 17 amino acids long. The germline V gene has CDR1 MNHNS and CDR2 SASEGT.

Concerning this clonotype: A much bigger clone sits one base away, suggesting this may be a read error. V and J are TRBV7-3 and TRBJ1-1; possibly TRBD1 for D (5 bases). V lost 6 bases to trimming and J lost 0 bases, with 8 bases between them. Germline V CDR1 and CDR2: SGHTA, FQGTGA. The CDR3 is 13 residues long. CDR3 in DNA: TGTGCCAGCAGATCGACAGTGAACACTGAAGCTTTCTTT. The encoded protein is CASRSTVNTEAFF.

Within the sample, this clonotype is medium-sized. CDR3 in amino acids: CASSLNVQETQYF. CDR3 nucleotide sequence: TGTGCCAGCAGCTTAAATGTACAAGAGACCCAGTACTTC. This chain uses TRBV7-9 with TRBJ2-5; D is unclear. The CDR3 has 13 residues. V lost 2 bases, J lost 2 bases, and 6 bases lay in between. CDR1 and CDR2 (germline): SEHNR, FQNEAQ (reference sequence).

Of note for this clonotype: The junction departs from the called germline gene at one end, perhaps through a read error. The J gene is TRBJ1-6, the V gene TRBV19; D is unclear. CDR3 length: 14 residues. The germline V gene has CDR1 LNHDA and CDR2 SQIVND (reference sequence). CDR3 amino acids: CPSSADGVGSPLHF. In DNA, the CDR3 is TGTCCCAGTAGTGCCGACGGGGTGGGTTCACCCCTCCACTTT.

CDR3 DNA sequence: TGTGCCATCAGTGACCACCTCGTGAGGAGGGATGGCTACACCTTC. Translation: CAISDHLVRRDGYTF. The chain uses TRBV10-3 and TRBJ1-2; D not certain. Trimming left V 3 bases short and J 6 bases short, with 17 bases between. Germline values: CDR1 ENHRY, CDR2 SYGVKD. The CDR3 spans 15 residues.

With regard to this clonotype: Likely a read error: the CDR3 ends without its conserved phenylalanine or tryptophan. The V and J genes are TRBV29-1 and TRBJ1-1; 7 bases match TRBD1. The germline V gene encodes CDR1 SQVTM and CDR2 ANQGSEA. This CDR3 contains 14 residues. CDR3 coding DNA: TGCTGCGTTGAAGTTTGGGGACAGAAGCCTGAAGCTTTCTCT. It codes for CCVEVWGQKPEAFS.

Turning to this clonotype: Sequence at one end of the junction differs from germline and may be a read error. This sequence joins TRBV10-3 and TRBJ2-2, with unresolved D. The CDR3 contains 13 residues. The V gene's germline CDR1 is ENHRY and CDR2 SYGVKD. This CDR3 is CGISETAAAELFF. DNA of the CDR3: TGTGGCATCAGTGAGACTGCCGCCGCGGAGCTGTTTTTT.

With regard to this clonotype: It may be a read error: a sequence one base away is much more abundant. The chain is built from TRBV30 and TRBJ2-3; 9 positions agree with TRBD1. Germline V gene sequence: CDR1 GTSNPN, CDR2 SVGIG (reference sequence). This CDR3 region has 14 residues. CDR3 loop: CAWRLTGGADTRYF. Written as DNA, the CDR3 is TGTGCCTGGAGGTTAACAGGGGGCGCAGATACGCGGTATTTT.

On this clonotype itself: One end of the junction does not line up with germline, which may come from a read error. The chain carries TRBV4-1 and TRBJ1-5, with 7 bases lining up with TRBD1. Germline CDR1 reads MGHRA; CDR2 reads YSYEKL. This CDR3 has 16 residues. The CDR3 loop reads CASSQNTDRIGQPQHF. CDR3 nucleotides: TGCGCAAGCAGCCAAAACACGGACAGGATCGGCCAGCCCCAGCATTTT.